These 16 T cell receptor beta chains originate from one sample sequenced in a study of T-cell reconstitution after alpha-beta-depleted transplantation in children. This sample's TCRbeta library carried unique molecular identifier barcodes. TCRdb independently ran MiXCR on the PCR reads; one entry per CDR3 protein. This sample has some 440,000 distinct CDR3 sequences; under 20% occur once, and the top ten carry 25% to 35%. This material consisted of PBMCs, mostly from graft donor cells, taken 360 days after TCRalphabeta/CD19-depleted stem cell transplant. All receptors derive from a boy under two years old who had a stem cell transplant for Wiskott-Aldrich syndrome, so the T cells may come from the graft donor.

This clonotype has more than one count but fewer than ten. The J gene is TRBJ2-2, the V gene TRBV5-1; 9 bases map to TRBD2. V lost 2 bases to trimming and J lost 3 bases; unmatched junction nucleotides: 5. Germline values: CDR1 SGHRS, CDR2 YFSETQ. The CDR3 sequence is 16 residues long. CDR3 sequence (DNA): TGCGCCAGCAGCTTCATAGCGGGAGTGGACACCGGGGAGCTGTTTTTT. Translated: CASSFIAGVDTGELFF.

This clonotype was observed a handful of times. The chain employs TRBV10-3 and TRBJ2-3, with 14 bases lining up with TRBD2. J was trimmed by 4 bases and V by 7 bases; bases with no gene match: 7. CDR3 size: 16 residues. Germline values: CDR1 ENHRY, CDR2 SYGVKD. The CDR3: CAINKGLAGVADTQYF. The CDR3 DNA is TGTGCCATCAATAAGGGACTAGCGGGAGTCGCAGATACGCAGTATTTT.

This clonotype showed up many times. The chain has TRBV12-3 or TRBV12-4 and TRBJ2-3; D unclear. V was clipped by 5 bases and J by 6 bases, with 18 bases between them. The CDR3 has 15 residues. The CDR3 protein is CASSLQVSTSDTQYF. CDR3 nucleotides: TGTGCCAGCAGTCTCCAGGTTTCTACTTCGGATACGCAGTATTTT.

The chain has TRBV5-1 and TRBJ2-7; maybe TRBD2 (5 bases). The CDR3 has 15 amino acids. V was trimmed by 0 bases and J by 2 bases, leaving 12 bases between them. CDR1 is SGHRS and CDR2 is YFSETQ in the germline V gene. The DNA of the CDR3 is TGCGCCAGCAGCTTGGGAGGGCCCGCGACCTACGAGCAGTACTTC. Translated: CASSLGGPATYEQYF.

This clonotype was counted once. V and J are TRBV5-6 and TRBJ2-1; either TRBD1 or TRBD2 may fit D (5 bases each). The germline CDR1 and CDR2 sequences are SGHDT and YYEEEE. This CDR3 comprises 15 residues. Trimming removed 5 bases at V and 8 bases at J, with 20 bases between. As DNA, the CDR3 is TGTGCCAGCAGGTTAGACCGGGACCCCGAGTATGAGCAGTTCTTC. This translates into CASRLDRDPEYEQFF.

The chain employs TRBV24-1 and TRBJ2-3; no clear D gene. The CDR3 is made up of 13 amino acids. Germline V gives CDR1 KGHDR, CDR2 SFDVKD. V was shortened by 7 bases and J by 6 bases, with 13 bases between the two germline ends. In DNA form, the CDR3 reads TGTGCCACCAGGCCCCGCTGGCGGGATACGCAGTATTTT. Its translation: CATRPRWRDTQYF.

V is TRBV29-1 and J is TRBJ1-2, with TRBD1 matching 7 bases. CDR3 length: 12 amino acids. The trim removed 2 bases at V and 4 bases at J, leaving 1 base unmatched. The germline gives CDR1 SQVTM, CDR2 ANQGSEA. The CDR3 loop is CSVEQGGYGYTF. CDR3 nucleotide sequence: TGCAGCGTTGAACAGGGGGGCTATGGCTACACCTTC. Drawing the rest from reference TRBV29-1 and TRBJ1-2, the complete variable domain is SAVISQKPSRDICQRGTSLTIQCQVDSQVTMMFWYRQQPGQSLTLIATANQGSEATYESGFVIDKFPISRPNLTFSTLTVSNMSPEDSSIYLCSVEQGGYGYTFGSGTRLTVV.

This clonotype showed up just a few times. The V call is TRBV25-1, the J call TRBJ2-1; the match to TRBD2 covers 11 bases. CDR1 is MGHDK and CDR2 is SYGVNS in the germline V gene. The CDR3 covers 15 residues. J lost 8 bases, V lost 1 base, and 4 bases had no gene match. This chain's CDR3 is CASSELAGGRDEQFF. The CDR3 DNA reads as TGTGCCAGCAGTGAATTAGCGGGGGGGCGCGATGAGCAGTTCTTC.

At least ten counts were recorded for this clonotype. This chain connects TRBV7-2 to TRBJ1-2; D is uncertain. Trimming shortened V by 0 bases and J by 4 bases, and 9 bases separated the two germline ends. Germline V gene sequence: CDR1 SGHTA, CDR2 FQGNSA. The CDR3 has 14 amino acids. This chain's CDR3 is CASSLAGEFYGYTF. CDR3 bases: TGTGCCAGCAGCTTAGCTGGCGAGTTCTATGGCTACACCTTC.

This clonotype was seen only a few times. The rearrangement links TRBV12-3 or TRBV12-4 to TRBJ2-7, with TRBD2 matching 7 bases. The CDR3 extends over 14 amino acids. The J segment lost 0 bases and the V segment lost 5 bases, leaving 4 bases of the junction unmatched. The CDR3 nucleotides are TGTGCCAGCAGTCCCCGGGGGGTCTCCTACGAGCAGTACTTC. Its protein is CASSPRGVSYEQYF.

The V call is TRBV7-6, the J call TRBJ1-1, with D possibly being TRBD1 (5 bases). The V gene's germline CDR1 is SGHVS and CDR2 FNYEAQ. The CDR3 loop spans 12 amino acids. The V end was cut by 5 bases, the J end by 12 bases, with 16 bases between. The CDR3 loop is CASSVSKGPSFF. The CDR3 DNA is TGTGCCAGCAGCGTAAGTAAGGGGCCGTCTTTCTTT. The variable domain in full, with the rest retrieved from reference TRBV7-6 and TRBJ1-1, is GAGVSQSPRYKVTKRGQDVALRCDPISGHVSLYWYRQALGQGPEFLTYFNYEAQQDKSGLPNDRFSAERPEGSISTLTIQRTEQRDSAMYRCASSVSKGPSFFGQGTRLTVV.

This chain uses TRBV29-1 with TRBJ2-2; D is unclear. Per germline, CDR1 SQVTM and CDR2 ANQGSEA. Between the trimmed V and J ends, which lost 0 bases and 9 bases, there was a span of 23 bases. This CDR3 region has 17 residues. The CDR3 bases are TGCAGCGTTGAAGATAGGCGCACCGGTATCCTCGATCGGGAGCTGTTTTTT. Protein product: CSVEDRRTGILDRELFF.

The rearrangement links TRBV25-1 to TRBJ1-3; D is ambiguous. There are 13 residues in the CDR3. The V end lost 5 bases, the J end lost 8 bases, and 13 bases lay between the germline ends. The germline V gene encodes CDR1 MGHDK and CDR2 SYGVNS. CDR3 protein: CASSWTAWDTIYF. The CDR3 DNA reads as TGTGCCAGCAGTTGGACCGCCTGGGACACCATATATTTT. The variable domain in full, completed from reference TRBV25-1 and TRBJ1-3, reads EADIYQTPRYLVIGTGKKITLECSQTMGHDKMYWYQQDPGMELHLIHYSYGVNSTEKGDLSSESTVSRIRTEHFPLTLESARPSHTSQYLCASSWTAWDTIYFGEGSWLTVV.

The chain recombines TRBV5-6 with TRBJ2-7, with D possibly TRBD2 on 5 matching bases. CDR3 length: 13 amino acids. The V end lost 6 bases, the J end lost 10 bases, and 20 bases lay between the germline ends. CDR1 is SGHDT and CDR2 is YYEEEE in the germline V gene. The DNA for the CDR3 is TGTGCCAGCACCTCCTTGGTCTCGGGATTTCAGTACTTC. Translating gives CASTSLVSGFQYF. The variable domain in full, with the rest retrieved from reference TRBV5-6 and TRBJ2-7, is DAGVTQSPTHLIKTRGQQVTLRCSPKSGHDTVSWYQQALGQGPQFIFQYYEEEERQRGNFPDRFSGHQFPNYSSELNVNALLLGDSALYLCASTSLVSGFQYFGPGTRLTVT.

This clonotype was counted only a few times. This sequence joins TRBV29-1 and TRBJ2-3, with 8 bases identical to TRBD2. Germline CDR1 is SQVTM and CDR2 is ANQGSEA. The CDR3 covers 14 residues. V lost 0 bases to trimming and J lost 5 bases; unmatched junction nucleotides: 4. CDR3 DNA: TGCAGCGTTGAAGACGGGGGGGGGAGAGATACGCAGTATTTT. It encodes CSVEDGGGRDTQYF.

The CDR3 reads CASSPRLSNQPQHF. CDR3 nucleotides: TGTGCCAGCTCACCAAGGCTTAGCAATCAGCCCCAGCATTTT. The rearrangement joins TRBV18 to TRBJ1-5; no reliable D call. This CDR3 region has 14 residues. V was cut by 2 bases and J by 0 bases, with 5 bases left in between. The germline V gene encodes CDR1 KGHSH and CDR2 LQKENI.